Below are 20 T cell receptor beta chains sequenced from a single sample in a study of CD8 T cells in ankylosing spondylitis (dated by TCRdb to the late 2010s). Libraries were built with 5' RACE. The listed sequencing device is Illumina HiSeq 2500. TCRdb itself trimmed the public reads at Q25 with fastp, ran MiXCR and retained productive beta chains. Merged by CDR3 protein, the rows form single entries marked with the most common genes and DNA. The sample table lists some 140,000 distinct CDR3 sequences, 6% to 8% of them with a count of one. The ten largest clones represent over 10% of the sample. The sample was blood, either unsorted or a sorted T cell fraction (not recorded which). The receptor set was obtained from a female donor with ankylosing spondylitis or in good health (not recorded which).

This clonotype was detected many times. This chain joins TRBV29-1 and TRBJ1-1, with 8 bases identical to TRBD1. CDR3 size: 12 residues. Trimming at V came to 5 bases and at J to 4 bases, leaving 3 bases not matched to a gene. Germline V gives CDR1 SQVTM, CDR2 ANQGSEA. The CDR3 DNA reads TGCAGCGTTTTGACAGGGGCCACTGAAGCTTTCTTT. Its protein is CSVLTGATEAFF.

This clonotype was detected a few times. J is TRBJ1-2 and V is TRBV30, with D possibly matching TRBD1 (5 bases). The CDR3 extends over 13 amino acids. Trimming removed 2 bases from V and 4 bases from J, with 11 bases in between. CDR1 and CDR2 (germline): GTSNPN, SVGIG (reference sequence). CDR3: CAWSQPGSYGYTF. DNA for the CDR3: TGTGCCTGGAGTCAACCAGGGAGCTATGGCTACACCTTC.

This clonotype has a count of ten or more. The chain joins TRBV5-1 to TRBJ2-3, with 10 bases that match TRBD2. The CDR3 has 15 amino acids. The J segment lost 5 bases and the V segment lost 4 bases, leaving 7 bases of the junction unmatched. CDR1 is SGHRS, CDR2 YFSETQ, per germline. CDR3 in DNA: TGCGCCAGCAGCCTAGCGGGGGTTCTGGAAGATACGCAGTATTTT. Residues: CASSLAGVLEDTQYF.

This clonotype was observed many times. The chain uses TRBV5-4 and TRBJ2-6; D is uncertain. Germline V gene lookup returns CDR1 SGHNT and CDR2 YYREEE (reference sequence). The CDR3 spans 14 residues. Trimming pared 7 bases from V and 0 bases from J, leaving 8 bases between. CDR3 residues: CASWAGSGANVLTF. The CDR3 DNA reads as TGTGCCAGCTGGGCCGGCTCTGGGGCCAACGTCCTGACTTTC.

This clonotype was counted many times. The chain employs TRBV5-6 and TRBJ1-2; TRBD1 matches 11 bases. The CDR3 totals 15 residues. Germline CDR1 SGHDT, CDR2 YYEEEE. Germline trimming cut 3 bases from V and 8 bases from J; bases unmatched to any gene: 9. The CDR3 DNA reads TGTGCCAGCAGCTACCTAGGACAGGGGGCTGGAGGCTACACCTTC. Its protein is CASSYLGQGAGGYTF.

This clonotype has ten or more counts. V is TRBV7-2 and J is TRBJ1-2; possibly TRBD1 for D (5 bases). Trimming left V 4 bases short and J 6 bases short, with 24 bases between. The CDR3 spans 17 residues. Germline CDR1 is SGHTA and CDR2 is FQGNSA. CDR3 bases: TGTGCCAGCAGCTACTCTAACGTTCAGGGACTGAGTCATGGCTACACCTTC. Residues: CASSYSNVQGLSHGYTF.

This clonotype showed up many times. The chain has TRBV9 and TRBJ2-2, with TRBD1 identical over 8 bases. This CDR3 contains 17 residues. Trimming removed 0 bases from V and 4 bases from J; junction bases left unmatched: 8. Germline V gene sequence: CDR1 SGDLS, CDR2 YYNGEE. The CDR3 sequence: CASSVARTGWGTGELFF. The CDR3 coding sequence is TGTGCCAGCAGCGTAGCCAGGACAGGGTGGGGCACCGGGGAGCTGTTTTTT.

This clonotype has ten or more counts. This rearrangement joins TRBV12-3 or TRBV12-4 to TRBJ2-1, with 12 nucleotides matching TRBD2. The CDR3 totals 15 residues. V trimming: 5 bases; J trimming: 6 bases; junction bases outside the gene matches: 5. Here the CDR3 DNA reads TGTGCCAGCAGTGAACTAGCGGGGGGCCTCAATGAGCAGTTCTTC. This sequence encodes CASSELAGGLNEQFF.

This clonotype appeared many times. The chain joins TRBV25-1 to TRBJ2-1; the D gene is possibly TRBD2 (7 bases). Between the trimmed V and J ends, which lost 6 bases and 6 bases, there was a span of 18 bases. The CDR3 runs to 15 residues. Germline-derived CDR1 and CDR2 are MGHDK and SYGVNS. For the CDR3, the DNA is TGTGCCAGCAGCGCCCGCGGGGGCCTTTTCAATGAGCAGTTCTTC. Translating it yields CASSARGGLFNEQFF.

This clonotype was seen many times. CDR3 region: CASSPTGPGELFF. Here the CDR3 DNA reads TGTGCCAGCAGTCCAACAGGGCCCGGGGAGCTGTTTTTT. The chain combines TRBV27 with TRBJ2-2, with D perhaps matching TRBD1 (6 bases). V was shortened by 5 bases and J by 6 bases, with 10 bases between the two germline ends. CDR1 is MNHEY and CDR2 is SMNVEV in the germline V gene (reference sequence). The CDR3 spans 13 residues.

This clonotype was counted many times. The rearrangement joins TRBV9 to TRBJ1-5, with TRBD1 identical over 7 bases. Germline CDR1 reads SGDLS; CDR2 reads YYNGEE. This CDR3 has 14 residues. After removal of 4 bases from V and 6 bases from J, the junction contained 7 bases not matched to a gene. CDR3 bases: TGTGCCAGCAGCAAAGACAGGGAGGGTCAGCCCCAGCATTTT. As protein: CASSKDREGQPQHF.

Ten or more counts support this clonotype. V gene TRBV7-3 combines with J gene TRBJ2-1; TRBD2 agrees at 10 bases. Germline V CDR1 and CDR2: SGHTA, FQGTGA. The J segment lost 3 bases and the V segment lost 5 bases, leaving 4 bases of the junction unmatched. CDR3 size: 15 residues. CDR3 protein: CASSISGGDYNEQFF. The CDR3 coding sequence is TGTGCCAGCAGCATAAGCGGGGGGGACTACAATGAGCAGTTCTTC.

There are many counts of this clonotype. The chain employs TRBV20-1 and TRBJ1-1, with D possibly TRBD1 on 5 matching bases. Germline loops: CDR1 DFQATT, CDR2 SNEGSKA (reference sequence). V was pared by 5 bases and J by 0 bases, with 10 bases between. The CDR3 sequence is 13 residues long. CDR3 protein: CSARGSMNTEAFF. The DNA for the CDR3 is TGCAGTGCTCGGGGGTCCATGAACACTGAAGCTTTCTTT.

This clonotype was observed at least ten times. The chain carries TRBV5-1 and TRBJ2-5, with 8 bases matching TRBD2. Germline loops: CDR1 SGHRS, CDR2 YFSETQ. This CDR3 spans 15 amino acids. V dropped 1 base and J dropped 5; count of bases not matched to a gene: 7. The CDR3 bases are TGCGCCAGCAGCTTGCAGGGACTAGTCGGGGAGACCCAGTACTTC. Translating it yields CASSLQGLVGETQYF.

The sample holds a few counts of this clonotype. In nucleotides, the CDR3 is TGTGCCAGCAGCTTATACGGGCTGGGGACTGAAGCTTTCTTT. Amino acid sequence: CASSLYGLGTEAFF. The V and J genes are TRBV7-2 and TRBJ1-1; D gene unclear. This CDR3 comprises 14 residues. V gave up 2 bases and J gave up 5 bases, with 12 bases separating them. Germline assignment: CDR1 SGHTA and CDR2 FQGNSA.

The table lists this clonotype with many counts. V gene TRBV14 combines with J gene TRBJ2-5; TRBD1 or TRBD2 may be the D gene (5 bases each). The CDR3 extends over 15 amino acids. Germline V gene data show CDR1 as SGHDN and CDR2 as FVKESK. V was clipped by 3 bases and J by 4 bases, with 15 bases between them. In DNA, the CDR3 is TGTGCCAGCAGCCACATGTTACCAGGGAGAGAGACCCAGTACTTC. Translation: CASSHMLPGRETQYF.

This clonotype was recorded at least ten times. This chain uses TRBV29-1 with TRBJ2-7; no clear D gene. This CDR3 contains 11 residues. The germline gives CDR1 SQVTM, CDR2 ANQGSEA. Trimming removed 4 bases from V and 3 bases from J, with 7 bases in between. The CDR3 DNA sequence: TGCAGCGTTGGAGAGGTCTACGAGCAGTACTTC. Encoded protein: CSVGEVYEQYF.

This clonotype appeared a few times. The V and J genes are TRBV28 and TRBJ1-5, with 10 bases lining up with TRBD1. CDR3 length equals 16 residues. The J segment lost 6 bases and the V segment lost 5 bases, leaving 10 bases of the junction unmatched. From germline, CDR1 is MDHEN and CDR2 SYDVKM. Here the CDR3 DNA reads TGTGCCAGCAGTCCCGGACAGGGGGGGTTATTTCAGCCCCAGCATTTT. Translation: CASSPGQGGLFQPQHF.

At least ten counts were recorded for this clonotype. This chain connects TRBV3-1 to TRBJ1-3, with D possibly matching TRBD1 (5 bases). The CDR3 totals 14 residues. Trimming pared 0 bases from V and 8 bases from J, leaving 11 bases between. Germline lookup yields CDR1 LGHDT and CDR2 YNNKEL (reference sequence). CDR3 bases: TGTGCCAGCAGCCAAGAAGGGGAGGACGACACCATATATTTT. Protein product: CASSQEGEDDTIYF.

This clonotype was seen ten or more times. The genes are TRBV6-5 and TRBJ2-3; no reliable D call. The CDR3 has 14 amino acids. V lost 4 bases, J lost 2 bases, and 10 bases lay in between. The V gene's germline CDR1 is MNHEY and CDR2 SVGAGI. For the CDR3, the DNA is TGTGCCAGCAGTTCAAGGGTTGCCACAGATACGCAGTATTTT. Its protein is CASSSRVATDTQYF.